Relative to its sample, the clone carrying this T cell receptor (beta chain) is medium-sized (0.01 to 0.1%). This entry belongs to a study of PD-L1 blockade in urothelial cancer. Each patient gave between 1 and 8 samples, pretreatment and on-treatment. The CDR3 sequence is 16 residues long. Germline loops: CDR1 SEHNR, CDR2 FQNEAQ (reference sequence). V trimming: 3 bases; J trimming: 1 base; junction bases outside the gene matches: 5. The authors spiked synthetic TCR analog templates into each PCR. TCRdb's table, derived via immunoSEQ multiplex PCR, lists solely in-frame clones and lacks some. The sample records tens of thousands of clones, 82% being singletons.

The source material was PBMCs, sampled around atezolizumab (anti-PD-L1) treatment. This receptor was identified in a man aged 65 to 85 with urothelial cancer. V and J are TRBV7-9 and TRBJ2-4; 8 bases match TRBD1. In nucleotides, the CDR3 is TGTGCCAGCAGCTTGGACAGGGTGACTGCCAAAAACATTCAGTACTTC. Protein: CASSLDRVTAKNIQYF.